These 26 T cell receptor beta chains came from one sample sequenced in a study of identical twins (dated by TCRdb to between 2015 and 2016). Library preparation used 5' RACE. The sequencer listed for this sample is Illumina HiSeq 2000. Clones were called with MiXCR by TCRdb after fastp trimmed the public reads at Q25, and only in-frame beta chains were retained. Entries that share a CDR3 protein sequence are merged under the most common genes and DNA. In all, the sample holds about 290,000 distinct CDR3 sequences, and 8.5% to 9.5% of those were seen once. The ten largest clones capture around 7.1% of the sample. These data are also associated with another study on yellow fever vaccine responses in identical twins.

The source material was CD8+ T cells sorted from blood. Receptor source: a woman under 30 in good health.

This clonotype was counted a few times. This chain uses TRBV5-6 with TRBJ2-7, with 8 bases identical to TRBD1. The CDR3 length is 16 residues. The V gene end was trimmed by 5 bases and the J gene end by 3 bases; junction bases not matched to a gene: 13. Germline CDR1 reads SGHDT; CDR2 reads YYEEEE. DNA for the CDR3: TGTGCCAGCAGTCCCCCGGTGACAGGGGTTGTCTACGAGCAGTACTTC. The encoded protein is CASSPPVTGVVYEQYF.

This clonotype was detected only a few times. The CDR3, as DNA: TGTGCCAGCAGTGAAGGACAGGGGGTGATAGTAGAGGACACTGAAGCTTTCTTT. This codes for CASSEGQGVIVEDTEAFF. This chain links TRBV6-1 with TRBJ1-1; 9 positions agree with TRBD1. The ends lost 1 base at V and 3 bases at J; junction bases unmatched: 12. The CDR3 sequence is 18 residues long. Germline V lookup: CDR1 MNHNS, CDR2 SASEGT.

This clonotype has ten or more counts. This sequence joins TRBV29-1 and TRBJ1-5, with TRBD1 as a possible D gene (5 bases). The CDR3 length is 15 residues. Germline V gene data show CDR1 as SQVTM and CDR2 as ANQGSEA. V shed 8 bases and J shed 1 base, with 18 bases lying between them. The CDR3 nucleotides are TGCAGCATAGGGACCGTGGAAGGGAGCAATCAGCCCCAGCATTTT. Its protein product is CSIGTVEGSNQPQHF.

This clonotype has at least ten counts. This sequence joins TRBV28 and TRBJ2-7; maybe TRBD2 (5 bases). This CDR3 has 16 amino acids. Germline loops: CDR1 MDHEN, CDR2 SYDVKM. The V and J ends lost 4 bases and 3 bases respectively, with 19 bases between them. The CDR3 loop reads CASSSPLSPSYYEQYF. DNA of the CDR3: TGTGCCAGCAGTTCCCCCTTGTCTCCTAGCTACTACGAGCAGTACTTC. The whole variable domain, filled in from reference TRBV28 and TRBJ2-7, reads DVKVTQSSRYLVKRTGEKVFLECVQDMDHENMFWYRQDPGLGLRLIYFSYDVKMKEKGDIPEGYSVSREKKERFSLILESASTNQTSMYLCASSSPLSPSYYEQYFGPGTRLTVT.

This clonotype was seen only a few times. The chain has TRBV7-6 and TRBJ2-7; TRBD2 aligns across 7 bases. V shed 6 bases, J shed 2 bases, and the junction held 7 bases outside the gene matches. The CDR3 has 14 residues. Per the germline V gene, CDR1 is SGHVS and CDR2 is FNYEAQ. CDR3 protein: CASSGGGLAYEQYF. The CDR3 bases are TGTGCCAGCAGTGGGGGGGGTCTAGCCTACGAGCAGTACTTC.

This clonotype was counted ten times or more. The V gene is TRBV7-9, the J gene TRBJ2-2; D ambiguous. The V and J ends lost 5 bases and 4 bases respectively, with 14 bases between them. CDR1 is SEHNR, CDR2 FQNEAQ, per germline (reference sequence). This CDR3 spans 15 amino acids. The CDR3 region is CASSPALVGTGELFF. CDR3 coding DNA: TGTGCCAGCAGCCCAGCCCTCGTAGGCACCGGGGAGCTGTTTTTT.

The table lists this clonotype with a few counts. This sequence joins TRBV27 and TRBJ2-7; no reliable D call. This CDR3 spans 14 amino acids. In germline, CDR1 is MNHEY, CDR2 SMNVEV (reference sequence). Trimming removed 0 bases at V and 6 bases at J, with 12 bases between. CDR3 sequence (DNA): TGTGCCAGCAGTTTATCACCCGGGCACACCGAGCAGTACTTC. Residues: CASSLSPGHTEQYF.

This rearrangement joins TRBV10-3 to TRBJ2-5, with TRBD2 matching 7 bases. Germline assignment: CDR1 ENHRY and CDR2 SYGVKD. The CDR3 runs to 13 residues. Trimming removed 2 bases from V and 5 bases from J; junction bases left unmatched: 2. CDR3 nucleotides: TGTGCCATCAGTGAGGGACTAGGGGAGACCCAGTACTTC. This codes for CAISEGLGETQYF.

The J gene is TRBJ2-3, the V gene TRBV12-3 or TRBV12-4; TRBD2 is a possible D gene (5 bases). Trimming pared 2 bases from V and 4 bases from J, leaving 10 bases between. CDR3 length equals 14 residues. CDR3 in DNA: TGTGCCAGCAGTTTACGTGCTAGCTCAGATACGCAGTATTTT. Protein sequence: CASSLRASSDTQYF.

This clonotype came up many times. The rearrangement joins TRBV5-1 to TRBJ2-7; D gene uncertain. The CDR3 consists of 12 residues. Germline V gene sequence: CDR1 SGHRS, CDR2 YFSETQ. V was shortened by 0 bases and J by 6 bases, with 7 bases between the two germline ends. As DNA, the CDR3 is TGCGCCAGCAGCTTGGAAGGGATCGAGCAGTACTTC. Translation gives CASSLEGIEQYF.

The V and J genes are TRBV9 and TRBJ2-2; the D call may be TRBD1 or TRBD2 (5 bases each). Between the trimmed V and J ends, which lost 0 bases and 1 base, there was a span of 7 bases. Germline assignment: CDR1 SGDLS and CDR2 YYNGEE. This CDR3 is built from 15 residues. This CDR3 is CASSVVGENTGELFF. CDR3 bases: TGTGCCAGCAGCGTAGTGGGGGAGAACACCGGGGAGCTGTTTTTT.

Only a few counts were recorded for this clonotype. V is TRBV9 and J is TRBJ2-1; TRBD2 aligns across 7 bases. The CDR3 extends over 16 amino acids. Trimming cost V 0 bases and J 1 base; bases outside gene matches: 4. CDR1 is SGDLS and CDR2 is YYNGEE in the germline V gene. The DNA for the CDR3 is TGTGCCAGCAGCGTAGCTATGGGGGGGTCCTACAATGAGCAGTTCTTC. Protein: CASSVAMGGSYNEQFF.

The chain recombines TRBV5-6 with TRBJ2-3; TRBD2 agrees at 7 bases. The V segment lost 0 bases and the J segment 3 bases; nucleotides outside the gene matches: 7. The CDR3 contains 16 residues. Germline CDR1 and CDR2: SGHDT and YYEEEE. In DNA form, the CDR3 reads TGTGCCAGCAGCTTGGAATGGGACTACGGAACAGATACGCAGTATTTT. It encodes CASSLEWDYGTDTQYF.

This clonotype was seen a few times. The rearrangement links TRBV7-9 to TRBJ1-3; weak D call: TRBD1 (5 bases). Germline assignment: CDR1 SEHNR and CDR2 FQNEAQ (reference sequence). This CDR3 spans 13 amino acids. Trimming stripped 5 bases from V and 2 bases from J, with 7 bases between. The CDR3 is CASSKGTGNTIYF. The CDR3 DNA is TGTGCCAGCAGCAAGGGGACTGGAAACACCATATATTTT. The full variable domain, with the rest looked up from reference TRBV7-9 and TRBJ1-3, is DTGVSQNPRHKITKRGQNVTFRCDPISEHNRLYWYRQTLGQGPEFLTYFQNEAQLEKSRLLSDRFSAERPKGSFSTLEIQRTEQGDSAMYLCASSKGTGNTIYFGEGSWLTVV.

This clonotype was seen only a few times. This chain links TRBV6-5 with TRBJ2-7; D unclear. V lost 6 bases to trimming and J lost 6 bases, with 12 bases between them. Germline V gene lookup returns CDR1 MNHEY and CDR2 SVGAGI. This CDR3 is built from 12 residues. The CDR3 here is CASSPTATEQYF. CDR3 in DNA: TGTGCCAGCAGCCCGACCGCCACCGAGCAGTACTTC.

This clonotype has a count of ten or more. The V gene is TRBV5-6, the J gene TRBJ2-3; 8 bases align to TRBD2. The V segment lost 4 bases and the J segment 4 bases; nucleotides outside the gene matches: 11. Germline V CDR1 and CDR2: SGHDT, YYEEEE. The CDR3 totals 16 residues. CDR3 nucleotide sequence: TGTGCCAGCAGCACAGCCGGGACTAGGGAGGCAGATACGCAGTATTTT. This sequence encodes CASSTAGTREADTQYF.

With regard to this clonotype: A much larger clone lies a single base off, so this may be a read error. The rearrangement links TRBV7-9 to TRBJ1-1; no firm D call. Germline V CDR1 and CDR2: SEHNR, FQNEAQ (reference sequence). CDR3 length: 11 amino acids. Trimming pared 3 bases from V and 6 bases from J, leaving 5 bases between. CDR3 sequence reads: CASSFGAEAFF. Here the CDR3 DNA reads TGTGCCAGCAGCTTCGGGGCTGAAGCTTTCTTT.

This clonotype was observed a handful of times. This chain links TRBV20-1 with TRBJ2-4; no firm D call. CDR1 and CDR2 from the germline V gene are DFQATT and SNEGSKA (reference sequence). V was pared by 1 base and J by 3 bases, with 7 bases between. CDR3 length: 13 amino acids. The chain's CDR3 is CSARVSNKNIQYF. CDR3 sequence (DNA): TGCAGTGCTAGAGTTAGTAACAAAAACATTCAGTACTTC.

This clonotype was observed a handful of times. The chain joins TRBV4-2 to TRBJ2-2; TRBD2 is a possible D gene (6 bases). CDR1 is LGHNA, CDR2 YNFKEQ, per germline. V lost 4 bases, J lost 7 bases, and 19 bases lay in between. This CDR3 has 16 residues. The CDR3, as DNA: TGTGCCAGCAGCCCCACGTTCTCGGGGGAGGACGGGGAGCTGTTTTTT. Its translation is CASSPTFSGEDGELFF.

The rearrangement uses TRBV28 and TRBJ2-2; D is perhaps TRBD2 (5 bases). Trimming left V 5 bases short and J 3 bases short, with 16 bases between. This CDR3 is built from 16 residues. Germline values: CDR1 MDHEN, CDR2 SYDVKM. DNA of the CDR3: TGTGCCAGCAGTCCCTTGCTGGGAGTGGACACCGGGGAGCTGTTTTTT. It encodes CASSPLLGVDTGELFF. Complete variable domain (other parts from reference TRBV28 and TRBJ2-2): DVKVTQSSRYLVKRTGEKVFLECVQDMDHENMFWYRQDPGLGLRLIYFSYDVKMKEKGDIPEGYSVSREKKERFSLILESASTNQTSMYLCASSPLLGVDTGELFFGEGSRLTVL.

The CDR3 nucleotides read TGCGCCAGCTGGGGGGGAGGTAACTATGGCTACACCTTC. Residues: CASWGGGNYGYTF. The rearrangement uses TRBV10-2 and TRBJ1-2; maybe TRBD1 (5 bases). CDR1 and CDR2 from the germline V gene are WSHSY and SAAADI. The CDR3 contains 13 residues. The V gene lost 8 bases and the J gene lost 1 base, with 11 bases spanning the gap.

This clonotype has ten or more counts. The chain carries TRBV20-1 and TRBJ2-7; 9 nucleotides line up with TRBD1. CDR3 length: 13 residues. Germline CDR1 DFQATT, CDR2 SNEGSKA (reference sequence). The V segment lost 4 bases and the J segment 3 bases; nucleotides outside the gene matches: 4. The CDR3 nucleotides read TGCAGTGCTAAGCGGGACAGGGACTACGAGCAGTACTTC. Its protein product is CSAKRDRDYEQYF.

The J gene is TRBJ2-5, the V gene TRBV19, with a tentative D call TRBD1 (5 bases). V lost 5 bases, J lost 5 bases, and 15 bases lay in between. There are 14 residues in the CDR3. From germline, CDR1 is LNHDA and CDR2 SQIVND (reference sequence). The CDR3 nucleotides read TGTGCCAGTAGTCCCCGCAAGGGGAAGGAGACCCAGTACTTC. The encoded protein is CASSPRKGKETQYF.

The chain is built from TRBV28 and TRBJ2-7; no definite D call. Trimming removed 0 bases at V and 3 bases at J, with 6 bases between. CDR1 MDHEN and CDR2 SYDVKM come from the germline V gene. This CDR3 has 13 residues. DNA for the CDR3: TGTGCCAGCAGTTTATGGGTGGACTACGAGCAGTACTTC. This gives the protein CASSLWVDYEQYF.

At least ten counts were recorded for this clonotype. V and J are TRBV20-1 and TRBJ1-3; D perhaps matches TRBD1 (5 bases). V lost 0 bases to trimming and J lost 7 bases, with 13 bases between them. CDR3 length equals 14 residues. Looked up from germline, CDR1 is DFQATT and CDR2 is SNEGSKA (reference sequence). CDR3 region: CSARERGLGNTIYF. The CDR3 nucleotides read TGCAGTGCTAGAGAGAGGGGATTAGGGAACACCATATATTTT.

This clonotype was picked up a small number of times. J is TRBJ2-1 and V is TRBV28; D not certain. The germline V gene encodes CDR1 MDHEN and CDR2 SYDVKM. CDR3 length: 13 residues. Trimming removed 1 base at V and 6 bases at J, with 7 bases between. Written as DNA, the CDR3 is TGTGCCAGCAGTTTATTCAGAGGCAATGAGCAGTTCTTC. Translating it yields CASSLFRGNEQFF. The full variable domain, rest sourced from reference TRBV28 and TRBJ2-1, is DVKVTQSSRYLVKRTGEKVFLECVQDMDHENMFWYRQDPGLGLRLIYFSYDVKMKEKGDIPEGYSVSREKKERFSLILESASTNQTSMYLCASSLFRGNEQFFGPGTRLTVL.